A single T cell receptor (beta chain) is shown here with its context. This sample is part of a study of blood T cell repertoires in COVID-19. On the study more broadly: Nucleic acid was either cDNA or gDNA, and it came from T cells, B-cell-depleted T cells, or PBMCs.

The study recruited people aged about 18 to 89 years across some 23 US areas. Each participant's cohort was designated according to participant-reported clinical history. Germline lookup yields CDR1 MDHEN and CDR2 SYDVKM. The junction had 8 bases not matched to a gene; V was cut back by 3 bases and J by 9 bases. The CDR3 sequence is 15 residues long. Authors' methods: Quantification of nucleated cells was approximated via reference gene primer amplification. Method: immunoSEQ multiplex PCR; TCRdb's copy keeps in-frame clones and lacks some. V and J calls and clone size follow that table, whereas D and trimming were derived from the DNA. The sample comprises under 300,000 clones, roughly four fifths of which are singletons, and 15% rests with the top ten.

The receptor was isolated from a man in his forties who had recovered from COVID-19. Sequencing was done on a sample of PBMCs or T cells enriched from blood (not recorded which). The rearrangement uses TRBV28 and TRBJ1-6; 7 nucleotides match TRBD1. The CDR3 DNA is TGTGCCAGCAGTTTTAAAGACAGGGCTGGTTCACCCCTCCACTTT. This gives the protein CASSFKDRAGSPLHF.